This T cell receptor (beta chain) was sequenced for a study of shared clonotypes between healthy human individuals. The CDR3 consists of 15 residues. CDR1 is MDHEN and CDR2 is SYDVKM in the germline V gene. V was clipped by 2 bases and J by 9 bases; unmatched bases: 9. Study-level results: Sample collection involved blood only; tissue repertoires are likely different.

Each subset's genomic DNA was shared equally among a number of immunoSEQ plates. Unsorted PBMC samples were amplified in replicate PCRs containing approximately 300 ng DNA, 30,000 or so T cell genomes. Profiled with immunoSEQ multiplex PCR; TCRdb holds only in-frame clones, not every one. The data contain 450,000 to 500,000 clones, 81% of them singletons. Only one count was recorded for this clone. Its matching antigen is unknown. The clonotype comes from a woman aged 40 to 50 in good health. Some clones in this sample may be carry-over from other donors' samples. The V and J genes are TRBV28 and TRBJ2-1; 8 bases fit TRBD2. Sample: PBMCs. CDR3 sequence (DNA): TGTGCCAGCAGTTTAGCGGCGGGAGGAGTTAGTGAGCAGTTCTTC. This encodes CASSLAAGGVSEQFF.